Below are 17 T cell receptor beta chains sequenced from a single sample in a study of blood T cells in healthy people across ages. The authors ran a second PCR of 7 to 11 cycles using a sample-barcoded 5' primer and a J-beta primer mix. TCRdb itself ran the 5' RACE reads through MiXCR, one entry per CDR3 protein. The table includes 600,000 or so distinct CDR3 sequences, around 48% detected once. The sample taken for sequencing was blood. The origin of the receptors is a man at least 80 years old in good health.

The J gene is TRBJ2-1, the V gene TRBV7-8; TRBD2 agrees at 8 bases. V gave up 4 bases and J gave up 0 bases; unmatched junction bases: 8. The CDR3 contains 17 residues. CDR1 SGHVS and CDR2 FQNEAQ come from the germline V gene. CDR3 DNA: TGTGCCAGCAGCTCCGCCCCCAGCGGGAGCTCCTACAATGAGCAGTTCTTC. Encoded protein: CASSSAPSGSSYNEQFF.

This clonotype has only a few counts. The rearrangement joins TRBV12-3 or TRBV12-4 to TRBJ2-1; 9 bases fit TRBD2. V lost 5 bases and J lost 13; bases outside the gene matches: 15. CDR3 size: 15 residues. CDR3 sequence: CASSPGGAREGNQFF. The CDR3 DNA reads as TGTGCCAGCAGTCCCGGAGGCGCGCGGGAGGGCAACCAGTTCTTC.

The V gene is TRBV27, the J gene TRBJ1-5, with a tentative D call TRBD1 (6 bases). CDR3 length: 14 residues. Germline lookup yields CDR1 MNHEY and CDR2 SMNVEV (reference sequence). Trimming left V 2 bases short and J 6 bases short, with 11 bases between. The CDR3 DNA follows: TGTGCCAGCAGTTTAAACAGGGAGGCTCAGCCCCAGCATTTT. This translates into CASSLNREAQPQHF.

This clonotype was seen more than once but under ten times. This CDR3 reads CASSHTPDTQYF. In DNA form, the CDR3 reads TGTGCCAGCAGCCACACCCCAGATACGCAGTATTTT. The chain has TRBV7-9 and TRBJ2-3; D ambiguous. Germline loops: CDR1 SEHNR, CDR2 FQNEAQ (reference sequence). V gave up 5 bases and J gave up 4 bases, with 7 bases separating them. This CDR3 has 12 residues.

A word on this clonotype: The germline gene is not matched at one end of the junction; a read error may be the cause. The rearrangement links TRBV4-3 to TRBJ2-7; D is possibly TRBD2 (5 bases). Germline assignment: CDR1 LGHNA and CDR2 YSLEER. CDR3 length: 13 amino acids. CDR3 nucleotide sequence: TGCGTCAGCAGCCAAGTAGAGGGTTACGAGCAGTACTTC. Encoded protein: CVSSQVEGYEQYF.

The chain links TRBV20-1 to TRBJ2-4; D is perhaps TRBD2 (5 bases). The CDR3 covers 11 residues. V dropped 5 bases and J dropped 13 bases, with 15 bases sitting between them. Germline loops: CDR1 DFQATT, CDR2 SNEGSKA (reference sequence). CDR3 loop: CSARIIGGQYF. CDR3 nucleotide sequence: TGCAGTGCTCGAATAATTGGAGGACAGTACTTC.

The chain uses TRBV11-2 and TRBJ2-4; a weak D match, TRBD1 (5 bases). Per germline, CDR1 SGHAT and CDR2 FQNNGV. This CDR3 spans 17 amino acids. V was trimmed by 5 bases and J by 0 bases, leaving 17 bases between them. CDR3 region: CASSKIDRLGAKNIQYF. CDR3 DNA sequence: TGTGCCAGCAGCAAAATTGACAGACTGGGAGCCAAAAACATTCAGTACTTC.

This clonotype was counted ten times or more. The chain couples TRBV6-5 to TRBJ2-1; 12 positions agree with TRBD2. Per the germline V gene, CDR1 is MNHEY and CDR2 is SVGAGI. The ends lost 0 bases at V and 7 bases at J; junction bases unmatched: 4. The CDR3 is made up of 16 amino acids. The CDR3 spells CASSYSGLAGRNEQFF. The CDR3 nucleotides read TGTGCCAGCAGTTACTCCGGACTAGCGGGAAGGAATGAGCAGTTCTTC.

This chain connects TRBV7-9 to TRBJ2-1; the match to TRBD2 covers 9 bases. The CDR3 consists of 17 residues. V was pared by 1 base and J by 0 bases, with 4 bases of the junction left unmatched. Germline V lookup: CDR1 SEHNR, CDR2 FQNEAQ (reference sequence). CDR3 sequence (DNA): TGTGCCAGCAGCTTAGTTACAGCGGGAGGCTCCTACAATGAGCAGTTCTTC. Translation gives CASSLVTAGGSYNEQFF.

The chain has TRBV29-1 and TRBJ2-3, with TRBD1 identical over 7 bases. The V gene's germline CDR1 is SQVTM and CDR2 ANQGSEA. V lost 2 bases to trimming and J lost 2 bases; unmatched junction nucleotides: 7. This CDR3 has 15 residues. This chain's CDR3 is CSVETGTANTDTQYF. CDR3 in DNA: TGCAGCGTTGAAACCGGGACAGCCAACACAGATACGCAGTATTTT.

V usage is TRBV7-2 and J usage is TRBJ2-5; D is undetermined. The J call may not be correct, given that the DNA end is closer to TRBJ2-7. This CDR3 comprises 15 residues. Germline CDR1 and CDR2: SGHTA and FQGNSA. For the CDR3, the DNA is TGTGCCAGCACCCCCCTGGCCCTCAGGAGCTACGAGCAGTACTTC. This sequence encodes CASTPLALRSYEQYF.

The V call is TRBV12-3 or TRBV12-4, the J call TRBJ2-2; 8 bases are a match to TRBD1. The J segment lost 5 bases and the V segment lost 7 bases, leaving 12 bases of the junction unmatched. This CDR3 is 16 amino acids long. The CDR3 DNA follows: TGTGCCAGCACCATCTCGGGACAGGTTTGGACCGGGGAGCTGTTTTTT. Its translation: CASTISGQVWTGELFF.

DNA of the CDR3: TGTGCCAGCAGCCCTTCTAGGGGCTATGAGCAGTTCTTC. It yields the protein CASSPSRGYEQFF. The chain is built from TRBV7-3 and TRBJ2-1; tentative D call: TRBD1 (5 bases). The CDR3 contains 13 residues. Trimming stripped 5 bases from V and 8 bases from J, with 13 bases between. Germline lookup yields CDR1 SGHTA and CDR2 FQGTGA.

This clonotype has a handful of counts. CDR3 sequence reads: CSARGARTGGGETQYF. The CDR3 region has the DNA TGCAGTGCTAGAGGGGCTAGGACAGGGGGTGGGGAGACCCAGTACTTC. V and J are TRBV20-1 and TRBJ2-5; 10 bases align to TRBD1. Germline values: CDR1 DFQATT, CDR2 SNEGSKA (reference sequence). This CDR3 is built from 16 residues. V lost 1 base to trimming and J lost 5 bases; unmatched junction nucleotides: 10.

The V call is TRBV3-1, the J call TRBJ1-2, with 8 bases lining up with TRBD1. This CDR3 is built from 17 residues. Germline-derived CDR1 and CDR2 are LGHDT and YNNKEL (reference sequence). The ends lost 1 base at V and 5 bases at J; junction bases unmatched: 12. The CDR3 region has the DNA TGTGCCAGCAGCCAAGGGACCGGACAGGGTTTATGGTATGGCTACACCTTC. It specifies CASSQGTGQGLWYGYTF.

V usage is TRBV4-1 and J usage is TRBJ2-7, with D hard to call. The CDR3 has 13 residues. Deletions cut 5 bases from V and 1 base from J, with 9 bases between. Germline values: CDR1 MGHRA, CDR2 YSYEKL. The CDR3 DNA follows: TGCGCCAGCAGCGCTCAGACGTCCTACGAGCAGTACTTC. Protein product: CASSAQTSYEQYF.

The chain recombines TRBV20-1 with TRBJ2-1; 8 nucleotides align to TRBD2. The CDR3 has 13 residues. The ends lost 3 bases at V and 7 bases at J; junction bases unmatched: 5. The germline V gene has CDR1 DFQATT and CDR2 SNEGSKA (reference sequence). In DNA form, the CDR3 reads TGCAGTGCTAGCGGGAGGGCATTTAATGAGCAGTTCTTC. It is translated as CSASGRAFNEQFF.